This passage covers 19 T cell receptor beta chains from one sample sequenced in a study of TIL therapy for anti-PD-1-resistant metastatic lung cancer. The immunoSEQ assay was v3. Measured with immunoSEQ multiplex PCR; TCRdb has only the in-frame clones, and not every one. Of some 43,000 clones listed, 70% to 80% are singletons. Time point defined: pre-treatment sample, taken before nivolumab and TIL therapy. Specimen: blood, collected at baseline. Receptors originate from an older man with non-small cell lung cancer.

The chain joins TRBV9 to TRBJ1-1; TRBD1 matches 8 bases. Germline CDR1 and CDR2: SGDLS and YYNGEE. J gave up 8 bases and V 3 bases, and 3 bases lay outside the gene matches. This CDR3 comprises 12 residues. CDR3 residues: CASSGDRGEAFF. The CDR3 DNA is TGTGCCAGCAGCGGAGACAGGGGCGAAGCTTTCTTT.

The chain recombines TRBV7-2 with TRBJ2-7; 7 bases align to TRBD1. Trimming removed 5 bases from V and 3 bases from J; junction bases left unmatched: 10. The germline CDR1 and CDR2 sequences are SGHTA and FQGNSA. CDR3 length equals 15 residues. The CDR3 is CASSITGDRYYEQYF. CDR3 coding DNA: TGTGCCAGCAGCATAACAGGGGACCGCTACTACGAGCAGTACTTC.

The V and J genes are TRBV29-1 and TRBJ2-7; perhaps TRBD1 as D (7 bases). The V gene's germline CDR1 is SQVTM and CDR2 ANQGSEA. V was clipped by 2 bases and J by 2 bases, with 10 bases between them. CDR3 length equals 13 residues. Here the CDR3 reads CSVEQGEAYEQYF. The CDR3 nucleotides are TGCAGCGTTGAACAGGGGGAGGCCTACGAGCAGTACTTC.

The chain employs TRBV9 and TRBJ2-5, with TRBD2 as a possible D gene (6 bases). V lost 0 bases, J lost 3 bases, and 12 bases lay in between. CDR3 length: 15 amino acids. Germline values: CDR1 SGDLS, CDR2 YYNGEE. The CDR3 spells CASSVAIGREETQYF. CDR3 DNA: TGTGCCAGCAGCGTAGCTATCGGGAGAGAAGAGACCCAGTACTTC.

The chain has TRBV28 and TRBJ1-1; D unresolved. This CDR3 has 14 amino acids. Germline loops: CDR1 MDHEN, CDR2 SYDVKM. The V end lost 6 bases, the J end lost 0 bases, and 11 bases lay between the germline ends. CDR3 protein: CASSPTDMNTEAFF. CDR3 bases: TGTGCCAGCAGCCCAACAGATATGAACACTGAAGCTTTCTTT.

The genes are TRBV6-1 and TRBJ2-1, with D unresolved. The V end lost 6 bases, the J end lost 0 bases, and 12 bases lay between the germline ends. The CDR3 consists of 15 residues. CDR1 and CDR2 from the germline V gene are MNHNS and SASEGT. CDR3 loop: CASSQIQSSYNEQFF. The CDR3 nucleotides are TGTGCCAGCAGCCAAATTCAGAGCTCCTACAATGAGCAGTTCTTC.

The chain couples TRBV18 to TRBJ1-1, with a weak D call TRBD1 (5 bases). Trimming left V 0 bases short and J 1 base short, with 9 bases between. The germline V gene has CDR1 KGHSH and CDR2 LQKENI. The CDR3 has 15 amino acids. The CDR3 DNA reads TGTGCCAGCTCACCACCGGGACCTAAGAACACTGAAGCTTTCTTT. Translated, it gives CASSPPGPKNTEAFF. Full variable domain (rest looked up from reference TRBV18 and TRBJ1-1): NAGVMQNPRHLVRRRGQEARLRCSPMKGHSHVYWYRQLPEEGLKFMVYLQKENIIDESGMPKERFSAEFPKEGPSILRIQQVVRGDSAAYFCASSPPGPKNTEAFFGQGTRLTVV.

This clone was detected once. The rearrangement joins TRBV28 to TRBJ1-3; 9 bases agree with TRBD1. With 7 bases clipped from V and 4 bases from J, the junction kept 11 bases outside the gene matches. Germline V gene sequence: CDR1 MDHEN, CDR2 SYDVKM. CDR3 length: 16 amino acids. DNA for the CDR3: TGTGCCAGCAATTCACCGGGACAGGGAATAGGAAACACCATATATTTT. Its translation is CASNSPGQGIGNTIYF.

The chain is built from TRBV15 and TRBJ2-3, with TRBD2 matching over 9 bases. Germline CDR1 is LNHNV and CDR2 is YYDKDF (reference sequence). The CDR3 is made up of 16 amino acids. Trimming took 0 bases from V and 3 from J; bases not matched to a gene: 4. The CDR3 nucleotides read TGTGCCACCAGCAGAGATCGGGGACTAGCTACAGATACGCAGTATTTT. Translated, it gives CATSRDRGLATDTQYF.

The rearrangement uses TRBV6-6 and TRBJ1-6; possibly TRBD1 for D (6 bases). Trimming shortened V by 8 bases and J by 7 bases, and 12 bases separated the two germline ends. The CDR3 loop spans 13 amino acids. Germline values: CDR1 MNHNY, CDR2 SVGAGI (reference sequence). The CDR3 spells CASERDTNSPLHF. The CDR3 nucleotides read TGTGCCAGCGAACGGGACACAAATTCACCCCTCCACTTT.

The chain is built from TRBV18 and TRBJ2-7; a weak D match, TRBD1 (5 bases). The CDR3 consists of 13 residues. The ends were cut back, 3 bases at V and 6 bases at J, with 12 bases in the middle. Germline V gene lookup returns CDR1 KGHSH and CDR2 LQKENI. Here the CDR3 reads CASSPAGLGEQYF. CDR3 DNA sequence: TGTGCCAGCTCACCCGCAGGGTTGGGCGAGCAGTACTTC.

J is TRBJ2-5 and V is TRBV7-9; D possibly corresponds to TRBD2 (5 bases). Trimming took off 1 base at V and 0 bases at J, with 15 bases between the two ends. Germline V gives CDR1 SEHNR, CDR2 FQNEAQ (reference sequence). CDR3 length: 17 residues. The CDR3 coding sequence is TGTGCCAGCAGCTTAGGGACTCAGCCTATGTACCAAGAGACCCAGTACTTC. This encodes CASSLGTQPMYQETQYF.

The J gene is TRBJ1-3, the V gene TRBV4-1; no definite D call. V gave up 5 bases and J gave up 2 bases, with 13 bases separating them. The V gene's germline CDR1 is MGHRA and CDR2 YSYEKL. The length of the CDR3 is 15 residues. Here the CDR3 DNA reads TGCGCCAGCAGCTACGATAGGACTGCTGGAAACACCATATATTTT. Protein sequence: CASSYDRTAGNTIYF.

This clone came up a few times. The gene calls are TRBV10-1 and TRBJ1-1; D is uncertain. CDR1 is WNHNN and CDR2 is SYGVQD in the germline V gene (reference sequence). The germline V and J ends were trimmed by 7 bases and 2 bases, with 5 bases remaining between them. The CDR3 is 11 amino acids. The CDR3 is CASNINTEAFF. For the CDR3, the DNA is TGCGCCAGCAATATAAACACTGAAGCTTTCTTT.

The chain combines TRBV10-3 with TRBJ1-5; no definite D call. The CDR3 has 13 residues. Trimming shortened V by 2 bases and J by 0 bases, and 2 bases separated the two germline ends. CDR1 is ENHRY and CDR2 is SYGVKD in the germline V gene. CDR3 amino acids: CAISESSNQPQHF. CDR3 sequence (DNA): TGTGCCATCAGTGAGAGTAGCAATCAGCCCCAGCATTTT.

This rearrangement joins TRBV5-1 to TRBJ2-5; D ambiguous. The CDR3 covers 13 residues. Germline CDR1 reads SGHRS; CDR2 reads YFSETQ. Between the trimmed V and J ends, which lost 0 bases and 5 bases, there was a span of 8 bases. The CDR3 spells CASSLVGWETQYF. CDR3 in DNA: TGCGCCAGCAGCTTGGTGGGGTGGGAGACCCAGTACTTC. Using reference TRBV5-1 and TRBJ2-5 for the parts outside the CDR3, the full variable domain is KAGVTQTPRYLIKTRGQQVTLSCSPISGHRSVSWYQQTPGQGLQFLFEYFSETQRNKGNFPGRFSGRQFSNSRSEMNVSTLELGDSALYLCASSLVGWETQYFGPGTRLLVL.

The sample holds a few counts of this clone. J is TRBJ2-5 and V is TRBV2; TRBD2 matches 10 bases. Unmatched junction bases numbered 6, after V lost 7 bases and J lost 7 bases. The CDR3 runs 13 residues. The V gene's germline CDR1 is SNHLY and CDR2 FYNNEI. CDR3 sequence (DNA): TGTGCCAGCACCCAGCGGGAGGGGGGGACCCAGTACTTC. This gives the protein CASTQREGGTQYF.

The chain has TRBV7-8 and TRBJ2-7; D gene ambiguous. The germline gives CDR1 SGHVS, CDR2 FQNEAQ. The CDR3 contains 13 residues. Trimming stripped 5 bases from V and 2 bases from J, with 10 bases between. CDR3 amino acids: CASSIPAAYEQYF. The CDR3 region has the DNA TGTGCCAGCAGCATACCGGCGGCCTACGAGCAGTACTTC.

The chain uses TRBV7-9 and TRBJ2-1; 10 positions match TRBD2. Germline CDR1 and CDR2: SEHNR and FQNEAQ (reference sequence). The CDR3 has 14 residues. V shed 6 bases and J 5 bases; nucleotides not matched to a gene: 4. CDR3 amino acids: CASSFLAGDNEQFF. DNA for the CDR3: TGTGCCAGCAGTTTCCTAGCGGGGGACAATGAGCAGTTCTTC.